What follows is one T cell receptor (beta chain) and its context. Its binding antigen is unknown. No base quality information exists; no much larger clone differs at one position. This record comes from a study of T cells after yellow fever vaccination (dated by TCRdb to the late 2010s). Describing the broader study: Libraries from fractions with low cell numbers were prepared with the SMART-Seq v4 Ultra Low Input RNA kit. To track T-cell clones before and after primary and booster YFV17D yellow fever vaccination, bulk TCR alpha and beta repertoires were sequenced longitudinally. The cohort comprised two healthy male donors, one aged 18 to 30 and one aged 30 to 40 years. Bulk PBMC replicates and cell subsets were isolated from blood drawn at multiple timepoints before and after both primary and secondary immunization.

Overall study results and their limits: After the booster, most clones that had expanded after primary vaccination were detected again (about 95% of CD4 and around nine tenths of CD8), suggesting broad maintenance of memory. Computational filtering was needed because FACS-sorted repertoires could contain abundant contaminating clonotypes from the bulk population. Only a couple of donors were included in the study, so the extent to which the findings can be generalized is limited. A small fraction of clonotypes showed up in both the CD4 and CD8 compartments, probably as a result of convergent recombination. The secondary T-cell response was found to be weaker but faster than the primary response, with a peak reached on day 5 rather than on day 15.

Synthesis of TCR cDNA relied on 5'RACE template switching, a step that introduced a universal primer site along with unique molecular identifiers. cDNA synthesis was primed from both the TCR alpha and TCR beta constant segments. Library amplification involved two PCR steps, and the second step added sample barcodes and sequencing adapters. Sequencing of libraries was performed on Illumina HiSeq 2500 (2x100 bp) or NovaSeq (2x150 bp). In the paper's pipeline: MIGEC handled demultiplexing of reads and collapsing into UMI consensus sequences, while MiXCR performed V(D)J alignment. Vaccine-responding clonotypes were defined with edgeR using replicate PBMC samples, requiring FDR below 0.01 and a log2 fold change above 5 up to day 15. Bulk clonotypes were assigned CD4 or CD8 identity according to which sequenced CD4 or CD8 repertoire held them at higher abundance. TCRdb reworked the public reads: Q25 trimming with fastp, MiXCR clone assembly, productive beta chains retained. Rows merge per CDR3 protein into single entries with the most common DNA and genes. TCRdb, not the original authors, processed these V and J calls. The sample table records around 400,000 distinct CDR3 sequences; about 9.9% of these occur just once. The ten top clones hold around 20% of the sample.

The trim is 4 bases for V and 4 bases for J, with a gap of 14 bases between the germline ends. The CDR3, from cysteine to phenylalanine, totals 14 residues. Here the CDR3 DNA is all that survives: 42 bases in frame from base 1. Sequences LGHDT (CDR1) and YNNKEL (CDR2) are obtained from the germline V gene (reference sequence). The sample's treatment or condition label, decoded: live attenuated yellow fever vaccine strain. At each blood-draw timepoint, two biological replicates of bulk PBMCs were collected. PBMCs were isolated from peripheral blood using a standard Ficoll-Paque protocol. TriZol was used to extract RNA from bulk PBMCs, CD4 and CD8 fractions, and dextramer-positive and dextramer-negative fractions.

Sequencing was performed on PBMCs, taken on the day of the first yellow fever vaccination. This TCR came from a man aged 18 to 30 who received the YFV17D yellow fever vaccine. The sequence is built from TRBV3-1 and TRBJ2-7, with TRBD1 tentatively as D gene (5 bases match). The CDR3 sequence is CASSRSSQGYEQYF. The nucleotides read TGTGCCAGCAGCCGATCGTCGCAGGGTTACGAGCAGTACTTC.